One and the same sample provided the 8 T cell receptor beta chains below, sequenced in a study of PD-L1 blockade in urothelial cancer. The data were produced by immunoSEQ multiplex PCR, yet TCRdb's version contains in-frame clones alone and is incomplete. The table lists about 100,000 clones, about 90% of them singletons. Source: PBMCs, taken around atezolizumab (anti-PD-L1) treatment. The receptors stem from a woman older than 75 with urothelial cancer.

The chain uses TRBV11-3 and TRBJ2-7; 8 positions agree with TRBD2. J gave up 2 bases and V 4 bases, and 7 bases lay outside the gene matches. This CDR3 contains 15 residues. Germline lookup yields CDR1 SGHNT and CDR2 YENEEA. This chain's CDR3 is CASSSRAGAAYEQYF. CDR3 sequence (DNA): TGTGCCAGCAGCTCTCGAGCGGGAGCCGCCTACGAGCAGTACTTC.

V is TRBV28 and J is TRBJ2-7; 10 positions match TRBD2. CDR1 is MDHEN, CDR2 SYDVKM, per germline. The CDR3 is 16 residues long. Unmatched junction bases numbered 7, after V lost 2 bases and J lost 3 bases. CDR3 DNA sequence: TGTGCCAGCAGTTTAGTCCCTAGCGGGAGTGACTACGAGCAGTACTTC. It yields the protein CASSLVPSGSDYEQYF.

In its sample, this clone was seen once. The J gene is TRBJ2-2, the V gene TRBV27; weak D call: TRBD1 (6 bases). This CDR3 comprises 14 residues. V was cut by 3 bases and J by 4 bases, with 9 bases left in between. Germline lookup yields CDR1 MNHEY and CDR2 SMNVEV (reference sequence). CDR3 bases: TGTGCCAGCAGTTTCCAGGGGATCACCGGGGAGCTGTTTTTT. Its translation is CASSFQGITGELFF.

The genes are TRBV28 and TRBJ2-7; 15 nucleotides agree with TRBD2. Germline V gene lookup returns CDR1 MDHEN and CDR2 SYDVKM. The CDR3 is made up of 16 amino acids. V trimming: 10 bases; J trimming: 6 bases; junction bases outside the gene matches: 13. This CDR3 reads CAIVPPGLAGGGEQYF. For the CDR3, the DNA is TGTGCCATCGTACCTCCGGGACTAGCGGGAGGTGGCGAGCAGTACTTC.

This clone was counted between two and nine times. The chain recombines TRBV6-1 with TRBJ2-1; 13 nucleotides agree with TRBD2. Germline trimming cut 2 bases from V and 8 bases from J; bases unmatched to any gene: 18. The CDR3 sequence is 20 residues long. Germline V gene sequence: CDR1 MNHNS, CDR2 SASEGT. The CDR3 bases are TGTGCCAGCAGTGAACTCGGACACCGGAGGACTAGCGGGAGCTTATATGAGCAGTTCTTC. It yields the protein CASSELGHRRTSGSLYEQFF.

The chain links TRBV18 to TRBJ2-7; 7 bases agree with TRBD2. This CDR3 is 16 amino acids long. Germline V gives CDR1 KGHSH, CDR2 LQKENI. Losses at the gene ends were 2 bases for V and 6 bases for J; bases not matched to a gene: 13. The CDR3 DNA sequence: TGTGCCAGCTCACCAGGGGGGGTCAGCTGGGGCGCCGAGCAGTACTTC. Amino acids: CASSPGGVSWGAEQYF.

The gene calls are TRBV4-1 and TRBJ1-1; D is unresolved. V lost 3 bases and J lost 1, with 12 bases in between. The germline V gene has CDR1 MGHRA and CDR2 YSYEKL. The CDR3 spans 15 residues. The CDR3 sequence is CASSHSPRQNTEAFF. The CDR3 region has the DNA TGCGCCAGCAGCCATTCCCCTCGACAGAACACTGAAGCTTTCTTT.

The V and J genes are TRBV25-1 and TRBJ1-1; D is unclear. This CDR3 spans 13 amino acids. Germline CDR1 and CDR2: MGHDK and SYGVNS. V gave up 7 bases and J gave up 5 bases, with 14 bases separating them. This CDR3 reads CASTSRWETEAFF. Written as DNA, the CDR3 is TGTGCCAGCACCTCGAGGTGGGAGACTGAAGCTTTCTTT.